Detailed here is one T cell receptor (beta chain). Its target is not known. This record comes from a study of cytomegalovirus exposure and HLA in healthy donors. General observations from the study: The authors listed around 150 TCR beta chains as cytomegalovirus-associated. What TCR beta sequences reportedly achieved was accurate prediction of HLA-A and HLA-B alleles in most subjects. An analysis done earlier found most TCR beta V segments productive about 87% or about 30% of the time.

The PCR had 60 Vbeta and 13 Jbeta primers. Study processing details: As a later analysis found, there were 70 million to 80 million unique TCR beta chains, of which some 9.9 million were shared. The data were produced by immunoSEQ multiplex PCR, yet TCRdb's version contains in-frame clones alone and is incomplete. V and J calls plus clone size are reproduced from that table; the DNA served to infer D and trimming. The profile shows 210,000 or so clones, about 89% of them singletons. What was sequenced was PBMCs. The receptor was isolated from a man between 25 and 39 years old in good health and CMV-seronegative.

The CDR3 DNA follows: TGTGCCAGCAGTTTGTCCGGTTTCACCCCCTTTAGCATTAACTATGGCTACACCTTC. It translates to CASSLSGFTPFSINYGYTF. The genes are TRBV28 and TRBJ1-2, with D uncertain. Looked up from germline, CDR1 is MDHEN and CDR2 is SYDVKM. This CDR3 contains 19 residues. Trimming removed 3 bases at V and 1 base at J, with 24 bases between.